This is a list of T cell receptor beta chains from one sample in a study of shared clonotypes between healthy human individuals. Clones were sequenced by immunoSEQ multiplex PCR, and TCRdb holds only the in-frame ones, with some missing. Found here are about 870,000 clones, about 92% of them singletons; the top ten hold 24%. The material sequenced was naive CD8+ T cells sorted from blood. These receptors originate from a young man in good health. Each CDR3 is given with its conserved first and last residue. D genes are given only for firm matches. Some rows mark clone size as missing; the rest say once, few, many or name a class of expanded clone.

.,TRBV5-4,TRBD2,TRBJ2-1,TGTGCCAGCAGCGAGATAGGGACTAGCGCATCCTACAATGAGCAGTTCTTC,CASSEIGTSASYNEQFF
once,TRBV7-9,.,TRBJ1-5,TGTGCCAGCAGCTTAGGGGGGTTAGGAAATCAGCCCCAGCATTTT,CASSLGGLGNQPQHF
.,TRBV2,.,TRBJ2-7,TGTGCCAGCACCGAAGGGGGCTACGAGCAGTACTTC,CASTEGGYEQYF
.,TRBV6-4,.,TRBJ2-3,TGTGCCAGCAGTGATGGAGGGGGGGGAAGCACAGATACGCAGTATTTT,CASSDGGGGSTDTQYF
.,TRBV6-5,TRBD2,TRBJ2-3,TGTGCCAGCAGCCAAGGGACTAGCGGAGATACGCAGTATTTT,CASSQGTSGDTQYF
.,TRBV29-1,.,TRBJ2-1,TGCAGCGTTGGTAGGTCAGGACCGGATGATGAGCAGTTCTTC,CSVGRSGPDDEQFF
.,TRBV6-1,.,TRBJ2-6,TGTGCCAGCAGTGAAGTTGGCTCTGGGGCCAACGTCCTGACTTTC,CASSEVGSGANVLTF
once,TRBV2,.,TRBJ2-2,TGTGCCAGCCTCAGGGACACCGGGGAGCTGTTTTTT,CASLRDTGELFF
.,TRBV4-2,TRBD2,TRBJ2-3,TGTGCCAGCAGCCTACCTCACAAGCGGAGCGGGGGACCCGGAGCGGGAGGGCTCTCAGATACGCAGTATTTT,CASSLPHKRSGGPGAGGLSDTQYF
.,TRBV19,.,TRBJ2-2,TGTGCCAGTTCCGGGGGCTGGAACACCGGGGAGCTGTTTTTT,CASSGGWNTGELFF
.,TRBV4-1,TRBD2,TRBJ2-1,TGCGCCAGCAGCCAAGAATCGGCGGGACTAGCTGCCCATGAGCAGTTCTTC,CASSQESAGLAAHEQFF
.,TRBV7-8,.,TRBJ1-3,TGTGCCAGCAGCGGGGTCAGCGCGTCGTCTGGAAACACCATATATTTT,CASSGVSASSGNTIYF
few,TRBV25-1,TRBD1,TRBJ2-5,TGTGCCAGCAGTGAACAGGACAGGGGAGGTATCCAAGAGACCCAGTACTTC,CASSEQDRGGIQETQYF
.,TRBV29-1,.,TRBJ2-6,TGCAGCGTTGAAAGTGGCGTTGGGGCCAACGTCCTGACTTTC,CSVESGVGANVLTF
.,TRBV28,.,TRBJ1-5,TGTGCCAGCAGTATGCAGGTTAAAGACAGAGCCAATCAGCCCCAGCATTTT,CASSMQVKDRANQPQHF
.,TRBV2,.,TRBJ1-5,TGTGCCAGCAGTGAAGCCTGGGGGGGATGGCCCCAGCATTTT,CASSEAWGGWPQHF
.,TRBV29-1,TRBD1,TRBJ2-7,TGCAGCGTTGAAGGACAGGGTCGCGAGCAGTACTTC,CSVEGQGREQYF
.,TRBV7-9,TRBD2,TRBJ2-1,TGTGCCAGCAGCCCAAAACTAGCGGGAGTGAATGAGCAGTTCTTC,CASSPKLAGVNEQFF
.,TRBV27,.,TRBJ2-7,TGTGCCAGCAGGGGAGTCCGGCCCTACGAGCAGTACTTC,CASRGVRPYEQYF
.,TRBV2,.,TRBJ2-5,TGTGCCAGCAACAGTGGGTTAGAGACCCAGTACTTC,CASNSGLETQYF
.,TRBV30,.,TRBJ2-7,TGTGCCTGGAGTGCAACCTACGAGCAGTACTTC,CAWSATYEQYF
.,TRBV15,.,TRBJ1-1,TGTGCCACCAGCAGAGGCACCAAGGAAGCTTTCTTT,CATSRGTKEAFF
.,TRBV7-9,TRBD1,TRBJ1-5,TGTGCCAGCAGCCCTGGGACAGGGGCGCATCAGCCCCAGCATTTT,CASSPGTGAHQPQHF
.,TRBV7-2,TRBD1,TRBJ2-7,TGTGCCAGCAGCGAACCGGGACAGGGGTTCTCCTACGAGCAGTACTTC,CASSEPGQGFSYEQYF
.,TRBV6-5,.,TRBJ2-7,TGTGCCAGCAGTGAAGTGTATAGGCAGTACTTC,CASSEVYRQYF
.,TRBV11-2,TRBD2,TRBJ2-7,TGTGCCAGCAGCTTAGATTGGGCGGCTAGCGGGGTTCTTTACGAGCAGTACTTC,CASSLDWAASGVLYEQYF
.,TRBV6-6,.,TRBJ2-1,TGTGCCAGCAGTTACGGTTCGGAGCAGTTCTTC,CASSYGSEQFF
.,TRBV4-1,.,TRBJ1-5,TGCGCCAGCAGCCAAGACACAGTAAGCAATCAGCCCCAGCATTTT,CASSQDTVSNQPQHF
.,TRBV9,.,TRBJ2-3,TGTGCCAGCAGCGTAGAGAGGCGATTCACAGATACGCAGTATTTT,CASSVERRFTDTQYF
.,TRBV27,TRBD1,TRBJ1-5,TGTGCCAGCAGACGACAGGGCGAGGACGGCAATCAGCCCCAGCATTTT,CASRRQGEDGNQPQHF
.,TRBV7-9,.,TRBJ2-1,TGTGCCAGCAGCTTAGTCGTCTCTGAGCAGTTCTTC,CASSLVVSEQFF
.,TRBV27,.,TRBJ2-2,TGTGCCAGCAGTTTCCGACAGTACACCGGGGAGCTGTTTTTT,CASSFRQYTGELFF
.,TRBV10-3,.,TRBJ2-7,TGTGCCCTTACGGACCGCAGCTCCTACGAGCAGTACTTC,CALTDRSSYEQYF
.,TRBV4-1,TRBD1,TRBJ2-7,TGCGCCAGCAGCGGTGCCGGGACAGGGGGTGGCTACGAGCAGTACTTC,CASSGAGTGGGYEQYF
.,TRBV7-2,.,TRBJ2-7,TGTGCCAGCAGCTTAGGAGTCTACGAGCAGTACTTC,CASSLGVYEQYF
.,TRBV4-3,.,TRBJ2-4,TGCGCCAGCAGCCAAGATCTGTCTAGCCGTAGCAAAAACATTCAGTACTTC,CASSQDLSSRSKNIQYF
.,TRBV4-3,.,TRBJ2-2,TGCGCCAGCATGGAGGCCGGGGAGCTGTTTTTT,CASMEAGELFF
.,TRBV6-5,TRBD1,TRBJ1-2,TGTGCCAGCAGCCCCGGACAGGGTTTAAATGGCTACACCTTC,CASSPGQGLNGYTF
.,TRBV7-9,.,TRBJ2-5,TGTGCCAGCAGCTTAGGAGGGGGTCGAGAGACCCAGTACTTC,CASSLGGGRETQYF
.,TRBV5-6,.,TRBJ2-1,TGTGCCAGCAGCTTAAGCACCTTAGTGTTCTTC,CASSLSTLVFF
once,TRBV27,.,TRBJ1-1,TGTGCCAGCAATATAGGGGGGAACACTGAAGCTTTCTTT,CASNIGGNTEAFF
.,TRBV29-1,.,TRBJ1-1,TGCAGCGTTGAGGAGGACACTGAAGCTTTCTTT,CSVEEDTEAFF
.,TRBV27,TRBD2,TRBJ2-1,TGTGCCAGCAAACTACTAGCGGGAGGATACAATGAGCAGTTCTTC,CASKLLAGGYNEQFF
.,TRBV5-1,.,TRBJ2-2,TGCGCAGTCCGGGCGGAGAGGAACACCGGGGAGCTGTTTTTT,CAVRAERNTGELFF
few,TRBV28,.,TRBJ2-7,TGTGCCAGCGGGGCAGTATACGAGCAGTACTTC,CASGAVYEQYF
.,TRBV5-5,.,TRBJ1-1,TGTGCCAGCAGCTTGTTCGCGAACACTGAAGCTTTCTTT,CASSLFANTEAFF
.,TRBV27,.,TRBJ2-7,TGTGCCAGCAGCGAATTGGTCGGCGTCGGCTACGAGCAGTACTTC,CASSELVGVGYEQYF
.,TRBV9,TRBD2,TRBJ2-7,TGTGCCAGCAGCGTCCGCGGGAGCCACGAGCAGTACTTC,CASSVRGSHEQYF
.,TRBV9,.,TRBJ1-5,TGTGCCAGCAGCGTATCAGGGTTGCGCAATCAGCCCCAGCATTTT,CASSVSGLRNQPQHF
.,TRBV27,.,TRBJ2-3,TGTGCCAGTGGACCCCGGACTACGAGCACAGATACGCAGTATTTT,CASGPRTTSTDTQYF
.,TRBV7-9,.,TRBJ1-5,TGTGCCAGCAGCGCGGTTGATAGCAATCAGCCCCAGCATTTT,CASSAVDSNQPQHF
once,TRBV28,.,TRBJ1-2,TGTGCCAGCAGTTTTAGCCAGTCAGAGAGTGGAGGTGGCTACACCTTC,CASSFSQSESGGGYTF
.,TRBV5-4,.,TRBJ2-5,TGTGCCAGCAGCTTGGATCTCGGCCAAGAGACCCAGTACTTC,CASSLDLGQETQYF
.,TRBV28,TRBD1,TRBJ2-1,TGTGCCGGCGGACAGGTAAACAATGAGCAGTTCTTC,CAGGQVNNEQFF
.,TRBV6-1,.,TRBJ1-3,TGTGCCAGCAGTGAGTGGGTATCGTCTGGAAACACCATATATTTT,CASSEWVSSGNTIYF
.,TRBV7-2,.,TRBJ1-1,TGTGCCAGCAGCCGCCCCCGAACAGGCGATAACACTGAAGCTTTCTTT,CASSRPRTGDNTEAFF
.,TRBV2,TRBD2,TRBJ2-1,TGTGCCAGCAGTGCGTCTAGCGGGAGTTTCTACAATGAGCAGTTCTTC,CASSASSGSFYNEQFF